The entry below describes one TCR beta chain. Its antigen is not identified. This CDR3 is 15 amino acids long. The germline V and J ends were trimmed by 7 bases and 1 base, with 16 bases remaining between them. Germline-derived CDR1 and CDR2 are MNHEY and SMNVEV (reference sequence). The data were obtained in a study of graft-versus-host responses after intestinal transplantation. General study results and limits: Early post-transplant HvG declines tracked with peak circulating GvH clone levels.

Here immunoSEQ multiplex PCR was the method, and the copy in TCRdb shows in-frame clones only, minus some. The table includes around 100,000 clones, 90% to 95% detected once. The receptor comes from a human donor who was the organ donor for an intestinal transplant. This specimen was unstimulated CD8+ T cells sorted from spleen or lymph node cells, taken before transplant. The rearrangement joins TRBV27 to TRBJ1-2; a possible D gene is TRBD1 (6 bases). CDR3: CASIPRPTGNYGYTF. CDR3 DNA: TGTGCCAGCATCCCTAGACCGACAGGTAACTATGGCTACACCTTC.